The 22 T cell receptor beta chains presented below share a single source sample, sequenced in a study of T cells in Graves' hyperthyroidism and ophthalmopathy. Amplification targeted TCR beta CDR3 regions from RNA transcripts. First-round RT-PCR targeting the TCR CDR3 was performed with the HTBI primer set. TCRdb passed the multiplex PCR reads through MiXCR, listing each CDR3 protein once. This table holds some 600,000 distinct CDR3 sequences, approximately 14% found once. The specimen was blood. Receptor source: a woman aged 30 to 39 with Graves' hyperthyroidism that later progressed to Graves' ophthalmopathy.

This clonotype was picked up many times. The chain combines TRBV19 with TRBJ2-2; D unclear. The CDR3 totals 15 residues. Trimming removed 6 bases at V and 0 bases at J, with 11 bases between. From germline, CDR1 is LNHDA and CDR2 SQIVND (reference sequence). The CDR3 reads CASRVDPANTGELFF. DNA for the CDR3: TGTGCCAGTAGGGTGGACCCCGCGAACACCGGGGAGCTGTTTTTT.

Many counts were recorded for this clonotype. The chain has TRBV12-3 or TRBV12-4 and TRBJ1-1; D gene unclear. The germline V and J ends were trimmed by 6 bases and 3 bases, with 11 bases remaining between them. There are 13 residues in the CDR3. The CDR3 sequence is CASSLSVHTEAFF. The CDR3 DNA follows: TGTGCCAGCAGCCTCTCTGTTCACACTGAAGCTTTCTTT.

In this sample, this clonotype turned up many times. The chain carries TRBV10-3 and TRBJ2-5, with 7 bases identical to TRBD1. With 5 bases clipped from V and 5 bases from J, the junction kept 11 bases outside the gene matches. This CDR3 has 15 amino acids. CDR1 ENHRY and CDR2 SYGVKD come from the germline V gene. The CDR3 protein is CAISQTTGIGETQYF. In DNA, the CDR3 is TGTGCCATCAGTCAAACGACAGGGATTGGCGAGACCCAGTACTTC.

This clonotype has ten or more counts. The rearrangement links TRBV12-3 or TRBV12-4 to TRBJ1-1; D gene uncertain. The V gene lost 5 bases and the J gene lost 0 bases, with 10 bases spanning the gap. CDR3 length equals 14 residues. The CDR3 spells CASSQGSLNTEAFF. The DNA for the CDR3 is TGTGCCAGCAGTCAAGGGTCTTTGAACACTGAAGCTTTCTTT.

V usage is TRBV24-1 and J usage is TRBJ1-5, with TRBD1 matching 9 bases. Germline V gives CDR1 KGHDR, CDR2 SFDVKD. J lost 6 bases, V lost 6 bases, and 5 bases had no gene match. The CDR3 has 14 amino acids. The CDR3 DNA follows: TGTGCCACCAGTCAAACAGGGGGCTCTCAGCCCCAGCATTTT. Protein sequence: CATSQTGGSQPQHF.

This clonotype was seen more than once but under ten times. This sequence joins TRBV12-3 or TRBV12-4 and TRBJ2-1; TRBD1 matches at 8 bases. The CDR3 is 13 amino acids. J was trimmed by 14 bases and V by 5 bases; bases with no gene match: 11. The CDR3 loop reads CASSPTRTGIEFF. The CDR3 region has the DNA TGTGCCAGCAGTCCCACTCGGACAGGGATCGAGTTCTTC.

This clonotype was recorded at least ten times. The V and J genes are TRBV6-2 or TRBV6-3 and TRBJ2-4; TRBD2 aligns across 8 bases. The J segment lost 8 bases and the V segment lost 2 bases, leaving 5 bases of the junction unmatched. CDR1 is MNHEY, CDR2 SVGEGT, per germline. The CDR3 spans 14 residues. The CDR3 protein is CASSYGPGGDIQYF. CDR3 bases: TGTGCCAGCAGTTACGGTCCGGGAGGGGACATTCAGTACTTC.

CDR3 in DNA: TGTGCCAGCAGTTTTGAGGCTAATTCCTACGAGCAGTACTTC. Its protein product is CASSFEANSYEQYF. V and J are TRBV6-1 and TRBJ2-7; unclear D gene. V was shortened by 5 bases and J by 1 base, with 12 bases between the two germline ends. This CDR3 region has 14 residues. The germline V gene encodes CDR1 MNHNS and CDR2 SASEGT.

In this sample, this clonotype turned up many times. V usage is TRBV4-2 and J usage is TRBJ1-5; perhaps TRBD1 as D (5 bases). Germline loops: CDR1 LGHNA, CDR2 YNFKEQ. Trimming took 1 base from V and 6 from J, leaving 13 bases between them. The length of the CDR3 is 15 residues. The CDR3 loop is CASSQVVDGTQPQHF. The CDR3, as DNA: TGTGCCAGCAGCCAAGTCGTCGATGGGACTCAGCCCCAGCATTTT.

Many counts were recorded for this clonotype. CDR3: CASSAAGLDQETQYF. The CDR3 DNA follows: TGTGCCAGCAGTGCGGCGGGACTAGACCAAGAGACCCAGTACTTC. V is TRBV6-1 and J is TRBJ2-5, with 8 bases lining up with TRBD2. The trim removed 4 bases at V and 0 bases at J, leaving 4 bases unmatched. Germline-derived CDR1 and CDR2 are MNHNS and SASEGT. The CDR3 consists of 15 residues.

This clonotype was counted at least ten times. The chain is built from TRBV11-2 and TRBJ1-1, with a possible D match to TRBD1 (6 bases). Germline loops: CDR1 SGHAT, CDR2 FQNNGV. The CDR3 has 12 residues. V was shortened by 5 bases and J by 11 bases, with 15 bases between the two germline ends. CDR3: CASSLPQGNAFF. CDR3 sequence (DNA): TGTGCCAGCAGCCTGCCCCAGGGGAATGCTTTCTTT. Complete variable domain (other parts from reference TRBV11-2 and TRBJ1-1): EAGVAQSPRYKIIEKRQSVAFWCNPISGHATLYWYQQILGQGPKLLIQFQNNGVVDDSQLPKDRFSAERLKGVDSTLKIQPAKLEDSAVYLCASSLPQGNAFFGQGTRLTVV.

Ten or more counts support this clonotype. The chain is built from TRBV27 and TRBJ2-3; 9 positions match TRBD2. This CDR3 contains 16 residues. Germline trimming cut 6 bases from V and 5 bases from J; bases unmatched to any gene: 12. CDR1 and CDR2 from the germline V gene are MNHEY and SMNVEV (reference sequence). In nucleotides, the CDR3 is TGTGCCAGCAGCTACTTCGTAGCGGGAGCTGTAGATACGCAGTATTTT. It yields the protein CASSYFVAGAVDTQYF.

The V call is TRBV18, the J call TRBJ2-2, with 8 bases lining up with TRBD2. Germline V lookup: CDR1 KGHSH, CDR2 LQKENI. This CDR3 contains 16 residues. J was trimmed by 2 bases and V by 6 bases; bases with no gene match: 8. CDR3 sequence: CASSQQTSDNTGELFF. CDR3 in DNA: TGTGCCAGCTCTCAACAGACTAGCGATAACACCGGGGAGCTGTTTTTT. The whole variable domain, filled in from reference TRBV18 and TRBJ2-2, reads NAGVMQNPRHLVRRRGQEARLRCSPMKGHSHVYWYRQLPEEGLKFMVYLQKENIIDESGMPKERFSAEFPKEGPSILRIQQVVRGDSAAYFCASSQQTSDNTGELFFGEGSRLTVL.

A note on this clonotype: This may come from a read error, since a much larger clone is one base off. The J gene is TRBJ1-2, the V gene TRBV7-2; weak D call: TRBD1 (5 bases). Germline CDR1 and CDR2: SGHTA and FQGNSA. The length of the CDR3 is 14 residues. V lost 3 bases and J 4 bases, leaving 12 bases between the germline ends. This chain's CDR3 is CASSFPGRGYGYTF. The CDR3 bases are TGTGCCAGCAGCTTTCCGGGACGCGGCTATGGCTACACCTTC.

This clonotype was counted at least ten times. V is TRBV30 and J is TRBJ1-1; possible D gene TRBD1, 5 bases. Per the germline V gene, CDR1 is GTSNPN and CDR2 is SVGIG (reference sequence). V shed 4 bases and J shed 5 bases, with 14 bases lying between them. The length of the CDR3 is 13 residues. Here the CDR3 reads CAWTPGHLTEAFF. The CDR3 DNA follows: TGTGCCTGGACCCCTGGACACCTAACTGAAGCTTTCTTT.

This clonotype was recorded at least ten times. V and J are TRBV3-1 and TRBJ2-5; 9 positions agree with TRBD1. The V gene end was trimmed by 2 bases and the J gene end by 4 bases; junction bases not matched to a gene: 8. The V gene's germline CDR1 is LGHDT and CDR2 YNNKEL (reference sequence). The CDR3 spans 16 residues. The DNA of the CDR3 is TGTGCCAGCAGCCAAATACCCGGACAGGGGACAGAGACCCAGTACTTC. Encoded protein: CASSQIPGQGTETQYF.

The V call is TRBV30, the J call TRBJ2-3; D not resolved. This CDR3 has 15 residues. V was clipped by 5 bases and J by 1 base, with 16 bases between them. Germline CDR1 reads GTSNPN; CDR2 reads SVGIG (reference sequence). Written as DNA, the CDR3 is TGTGCCTGGGACGATTTGGGCGGAGGCACAGATACGCAGTATTTT. It encodes CAWDDLGGGTDTQYF.

This clonotype was seen only a few times. This chain uses TRBV7-2 with TRBJ2-3; D is uncertain. Germline assignment: CDR1 SGHTA and CDR2 FQGNSA. Trimming pared 8 bases from V and 5 bases from J, leaving 17 bases between. The CDR3 sequence is 14 residues long. The CDR3 loop reads CASSSWVAQDTQYF. The CDR3 coding sequence is TGTGCCAGCTCCTCATGGGTAGCACAAGATACGCAGTATTTT.

This clonotype appeared many times. The CDR3 DNA is TGTGCCAGCAGTCCCCCACGGGGCGCAGCCTCTGAAGCTTTCTTT. Translating it yields CASSPPRGAASEAFF. The chain joins TRBV28 to TRBJ1-1, with D maybe TRBD1 (5 bases). CDR1 is MDHEN, CDR2 SYDVKM, per germline. This CDR3 region has 15 residues. V was trimmed by 5 bases and J by 6 bases, leaving 19 bases between them.

The chain joins TRBV5-4 to TRBJ2-1; a possible D gene is TRBD1 (5 bases). The V end was cut by 0 bases, the J end by 2 bases, with 12 bases between. The CDR3 spans 16 residues. CDR1 and CDR2 from the germline V gene are SGHNT and YYREEE (reference sequence). Written as DNA, the CDR3 is TGTGCCAGCAGCTTGGGAGGTCAGGGCCCCTACAATGAGCAGTTCTTC. It is translated as CASSLGGQGPYNEQFF.

This clonotype was counted many times. This chain joins TRBV6-6 and TRBJ2-1, with TRBD2 matching 11 bases. Per the germline V gene, CDR1 is MNHNY and CDR2 is SVGAGI (reference sequence). V dropped 0 bases and J dropped 4; count of bases not matched to a gene: 2. The CDR3 is 16 amino acids. DNA of the CDR3: TGTGCCAGCAGTTACTCGGGACTAGCGGAGTACAATGAGCAGTTCTTC. Amino acid sequence: CASSYSGLAEYNEQFF.

This clonotype was observed many times. V is TRBV2 and J is TRBJ2-1; TRBD2 is a possible D gene (5 bases). The CDR3 is made up of 13 amino acids. Germline lookup yields CDR1 SNHLY and CDR2 FYNNEI. V gave up 8 bases and J gave up 3 bases, with 11 bases separating them. The chain's CDR3 is CASRSGIYNEQFF. In DNA, the CDR3 is TGTGCCAGCCGATCGGGGATCTACAATGAGCAGTTCTTC.